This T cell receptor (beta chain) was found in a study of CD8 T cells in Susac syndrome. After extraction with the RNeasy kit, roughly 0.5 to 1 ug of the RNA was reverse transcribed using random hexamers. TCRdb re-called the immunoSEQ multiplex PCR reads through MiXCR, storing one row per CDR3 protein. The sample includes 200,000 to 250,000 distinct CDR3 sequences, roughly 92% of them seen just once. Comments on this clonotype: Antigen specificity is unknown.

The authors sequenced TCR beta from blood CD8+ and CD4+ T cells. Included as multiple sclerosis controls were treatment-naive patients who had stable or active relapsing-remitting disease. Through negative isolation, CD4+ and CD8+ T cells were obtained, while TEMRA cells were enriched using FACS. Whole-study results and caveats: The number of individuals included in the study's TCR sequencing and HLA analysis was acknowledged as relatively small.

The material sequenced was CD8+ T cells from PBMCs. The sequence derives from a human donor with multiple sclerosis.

The CDR3 protein is CASSPTGLRTDEQYF. CDR3 in DNA: TGTGCCAGTAGTCCGACCGGACTCAGGACCGACGAGCAGTACTTC. The chain links TRBV19 to TRBJ2-7; perhaps TRBD2 as D (5 bases). The CDR3 totals 15 residues. CDR1 is LNHDA, CDR2 SQIVND, per germline (reference sequence). V was trimmed by 5 bases and J by 5 bases, leaving 19 bases between them.